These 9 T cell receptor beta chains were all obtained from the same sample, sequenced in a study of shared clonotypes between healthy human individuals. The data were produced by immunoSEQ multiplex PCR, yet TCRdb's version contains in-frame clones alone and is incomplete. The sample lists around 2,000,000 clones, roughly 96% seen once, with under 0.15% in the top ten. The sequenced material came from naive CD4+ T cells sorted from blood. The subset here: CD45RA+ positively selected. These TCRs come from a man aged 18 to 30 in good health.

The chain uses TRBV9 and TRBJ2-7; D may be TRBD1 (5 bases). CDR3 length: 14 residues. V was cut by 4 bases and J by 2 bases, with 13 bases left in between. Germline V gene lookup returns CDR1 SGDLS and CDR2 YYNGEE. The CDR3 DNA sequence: TGTGCCAGCAGCCCACAACAGGTCCCCTACGAGCAGTACTTC. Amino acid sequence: CASSPQQVPYEQYF.

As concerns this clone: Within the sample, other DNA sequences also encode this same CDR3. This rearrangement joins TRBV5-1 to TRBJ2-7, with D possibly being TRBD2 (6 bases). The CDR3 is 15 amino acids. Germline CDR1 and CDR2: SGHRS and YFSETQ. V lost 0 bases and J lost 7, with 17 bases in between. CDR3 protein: CASSLAGGPSYEQYF. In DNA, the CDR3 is TGCGCCAGCAGCTTGGCCGGAGGGCCATCGTATGAGCAGTACTTC.

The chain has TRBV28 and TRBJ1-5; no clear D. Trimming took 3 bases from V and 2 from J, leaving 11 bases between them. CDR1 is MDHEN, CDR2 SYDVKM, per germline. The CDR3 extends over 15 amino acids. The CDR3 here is CASSLGNSGNQPQHF. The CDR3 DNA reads TGTGCCAGCAGTTTGGGGAATTCTGGCAATCAGCCCCAGCATTTT.

In nucleotides, the CDR3 is TGTGCCATCAGGACAACAGGGGTTGATAAAGGCTACACCTTC. Translating gives CAIRTTGVDKGYTF. This chain joins TRBV10-3 and TRBJ1-2, with TRBD1 matching 7 bases. Looked up from germline, CDR1 is ENHRY and CDR2 is SYGVKD. The CDR3 consists of 14 residues. After removal of 6 bases from V and 8 bases from J, the junction contained 12 bases not matched to a gene.

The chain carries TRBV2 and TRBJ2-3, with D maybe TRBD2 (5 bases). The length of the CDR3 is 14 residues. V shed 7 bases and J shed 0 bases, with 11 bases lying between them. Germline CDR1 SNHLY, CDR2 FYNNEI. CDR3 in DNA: TGTGCCAGCACGGCTAGCAGAAGCACAGATACGCAGTATTTT. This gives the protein CASTASRSTDTQYF. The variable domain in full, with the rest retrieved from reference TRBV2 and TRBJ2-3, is EPEVTQTPSHQVTQMGQEVILRCVPISNHLYFYWYRQILGQKVEFLVSFYNNEISEKSEIFDDQFSVERPDGSNFTLKIRSTKLEDSAMYFCASTASRSTDTQYFGPGTRLTVL.

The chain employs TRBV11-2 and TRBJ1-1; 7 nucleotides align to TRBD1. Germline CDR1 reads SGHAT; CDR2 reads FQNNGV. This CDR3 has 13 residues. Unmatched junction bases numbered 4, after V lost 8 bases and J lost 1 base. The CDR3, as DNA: TGTGCCAGCGGGGGACAGCAGAACACTGAAGCTTTCTTT. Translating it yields CASGGQQNTEAFF.

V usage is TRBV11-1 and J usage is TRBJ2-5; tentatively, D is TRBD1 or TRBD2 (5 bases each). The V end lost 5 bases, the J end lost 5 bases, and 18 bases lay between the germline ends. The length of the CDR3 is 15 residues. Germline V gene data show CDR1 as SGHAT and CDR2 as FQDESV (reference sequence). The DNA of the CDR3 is TGTGCCAGCAGCGTACCGTGGGACGCAGGGGAGACCCAGTACTTC. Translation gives CASSVPWDAGETQYF.

This chain's CDR3 is CASSVSGRAYNEQFF. CDR3 in DNA: TGTGCCAGCAGCGTTAGCGGGAGGGCCTACAATGAGCAGTTCTTC. The chain links TRBV7-2 to TRBJ2-1; 11 nucleotides agree with TRBD2. The CDR3 contains 15 residues. Losses at the gene ends were 5 bases for V and 2 bases for J; bases not matched to a gene: 2. Germline CDR1 reads SGHTA; CDR2 reads FQGNSA.

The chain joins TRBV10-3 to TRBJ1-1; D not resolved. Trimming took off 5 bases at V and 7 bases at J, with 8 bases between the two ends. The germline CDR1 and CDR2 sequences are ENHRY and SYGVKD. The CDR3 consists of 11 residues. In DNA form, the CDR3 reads TGTGCCATCAGTAACACCGTTGAAGCTTTCTTT. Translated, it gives CAISNTVEAFF.